This T cell receptor beta chain derives from a study of control samples from healthy donors and cancer patients. TCRdb keeps only in-frame clones here, not all; method: immunoSEQ multiplex PCR. The sample includes 90,000 to 150,000 clones, approximately 89% of them seen just once. This clonotype was obtained from a man aged 40-50 years in good health. Specimen: blood.

The CDR3 nucleotides read TGTGCCAGCAGCTCTAGAGGGGGAGGGGGTAATGAAAAACTGTTTTTT. Translating it yields CASSSRGGGGNEKLFF. The J gene is TRBJ1-4, the V gene TRBV5-4; tentative D call: TRBD1 (6 bases). CDR3 length: 16 residues. Trimming left V 3 bases short and J 4 bases short, with 16 bases between. Germline V gives CDR1 SGHNT, CDR2 YYREEE (reference sequence).